This passage covers 17 T cell receptor beta chains from one sample sequenced in a study of T cell changes during pregnancy in multiple sclerosis. Assay: immunoSEQ multiplex PCR; the TCRdb copy retains only in-frame clones and omits some. Here the sample spans 35,000 to 55,000 clones, 85% to 95% being singletons. The sample was CD4+ T cells from peripheral blood mononuclear cells, taken in the third trimester of pregnancy. Receptors originate from a female donor with multiple sclerosis, enrolled in a pregnancy study.

The CDR3 DNA reads as TGTGCCAGCAGCCTAGGACTAGCGGGATTGGGTAATGAGCAGTTCTTC. Its protein is CASSLGLAGLGNEQFF. The V gene is TRBV6-6, the J gene TRBJ2-1; 12 bases are a match to TRBD2. Germline CDR1 reads MNHNY; CDR2 reads SVGAGI (reference sequence). The junction had 10 bases not matched to a gene; V was cut back by 6 bases and J by 7 bases. CDR3 length: 16 residues.

The CDR3 DNA is TGTGCCAGTAACCAGGGTCGGAACACAGATACGCAGTATTTT. Translating it yields CASNQGRNTDTQYF. The rearrangement joins TRBV19 to TRBJ2-3, with D possibly being TRBD1 (5 bases). Germline V gene sequence: CDR1 LNHDA, CDR2 SQIVND (reference sequence). The CDR3 contains 14 residues. The V end lost 7 bases, the J end lost 2 bases, and 13 bases lay between the germline ends.

The rearrangement joins TRBV6-1 to TRBJ1-5; D is uncertain. The CDR3 has 12 residues. Germline V gene sequence: CDR1 MNHNS, CDR2 SASEGT. V lost 8 bases and J 6 bases, leaving 11 bases between the germline ends. CDR3 sequence reads: CASWAGSQPQHF. CDR3 bases: TGTGCCAGCTGGGCGGGTAGTCAGCCCCAGCATTTT.

The genes are TRBV20-1 and TRBJ2-5; possible D gene TRBD2, 5 bases. Per the germline V gene, CDR1 is DFQATT and CDR2 is SNEGSKA (reference sequence). The CDR3 sequence is 11 residues long. V was pared by 5 bases and J by 5 bases, with 9 bases between. CDR3 coding DNA: TGCAGTGCTCCTAGCCCGGAGACCCAGTACTTC. Translation gives CSAPSPETQYF.

Only a few counts were recorded for this clone. The chain's CDR3 is CASSQSNTGELFF. The CDR3 DNA follows: TGCGCCAGCAGCCAGAGCAACACCGGGGAGCTGTTTTTT. This sequence joins TRBV4-3 and TRBJ2-2, with no clear D. CDR1 is LGHNA, CDR2 YSLEER, per germline. V dropped 3 bases and J dropped 2 bases, with 4 bases sitting between them. The CDR3 covers 13 residues.

The chain links TRBV11-2 to TRBJ1-3; possibly TRBD1 for D (5 bases). Trimming left V 2 bases short and J 1 base short, with 18 bases between. The germline V gene encodes CDR1 SGHAT and CDR2 FQNNGV. This CDR3 comprises 18 residues. As DNA, the CDR3 is TGTGCCAGCAGCTTAATACTGGACACTCGGCAATCTGGAAACACCATATATTTT. Residues: CASSLILDTRQSGNTIYF.

V usage is TRBV5-6 and J usage is TRBJ2-7, with a possible D match to TRBD2 (5 bases). Germline V lookup: CDR1 SGHDT, CDR2 YYEEEE. The CDR3 contains 14 residues. Trimming cost V 0 bases and J 2 bases, with 9 bases left between them. CDR3 in amino acids: CASSLGLATYEQYF. The CDR3 DNA follows: TGTGCCAGCAGCTTGGGGCTAGCCACCTACGAGCAGTACTTC.

The V call is TRBV10-3, the J call TRBJ2-7; 10 bases match TRBD2. The CDR3 is 12 residues long. The germline V gene has CDR1 ENHRY and CDR2 SYGVKD. After removal of 6 bases from V and 4 bases from J, the junction contained 0 bases not matched to a gene. In DNA form, the CDR3 reads TGTGCCATCAGAGCGGGGGGGTACGAGCAGTACTTC. It is translated as CAIRAGGYEQYF.

The chain uses TRBV7-3 and TRBJ2-2; 7 bases match TRBD2. Trimming removed 10 bases from V and 6 bases from J; junction bases left unmatched: 11. CDR3 size: 14 residues. From germline, CDR1 is SGHTA and CDR2 FQGTGA. The DNA for the CDR3 is TGTGCCACCTCGGGAGGCGGGGTGCCCGGGGAGCTGTTTTTT. Its protein product is CATSGGGVPGELFF.

This chain connects TRBV9 to TRBJ2-3; 9 nucleotides agree with TRBD2. After removal of 4 bases from V and 5 bases from J, the junction contained 14 bases not matched to a gene. This CDR3 region has 17 residues. Germline V gene data show CDR1 as SGDLS and CDR2 as YYNGEE. In nucleotides, the CDR3 is TGTGCCAGCAGCATAACTGTTAGCGGGAGAAGCGGAGATACGCAGTATTTT. This translates into CASSITVSGRSGDTQYF.

The V gene is TRBV6-6, the J gene TRBJ2-3; 9 bases align to TRBD1. CDR3 length: 16 amino acids. Germline trimming cut 4 bases from V and 2 bases from J; bases unmatched to any gene: 7. Germline V gene lookup returns CDR1 MNHNY and CDR2 SVGAGI (reference sequence). Here the CDR3 reads CASSSRQGDVTDTQYF. The CDR3 DNA sequence: TGTGCCAGCAGTTCAAGACAGGGGGATGTCACAGATACGCAGTATTTT.

The rearrangement links TRBV5-6 to TRBJ1-4, with 7 bases lining up with TRBD1. After removal of 2 bases from V and 3 bases from J, the junction contained 13 bases not matched to a gene. The germline CDR1 and CDR2 sequences are SGHDT and YYEEEE. The CDR3 totals 18 residues. The CDR3 DNA follows: TGTGCCAGCAGCTTTTCTCTTGCCACAGGGGCGGCTAATGAAAAACTGTTTTTT. It is translated as CASSFSLATGAANEKLFF.

V and J are TRBV9 and TRBJ2-3; 7 positions agree with TRBD1. Looked up from germline, CDR1 is SGDLS and CDR2 is YYNGEE. This CDR3 comprises 15 residues. With V trimmed by 2 bases and J by 1 base, 4 bases remained unmatched. The CDR3 loop reads CASSVGDSRTDTQYF. The CDR3 bases are TGTGCCAGCAGCGTCGGGGACAGCCGCACAGATACGCAGTATTTT.

CDR3 residues: CASSRGQNTGELFF. Here the CDR3 DNA reads TGTGCCAGCAGCCGGGGACAGAACACCGGGGAGCTGTTTTTT. The chain employs TRBV5-4 and TRBJ2-2; tentatively, D is TRBD1 (6 bases). The CDR3 is 14 residues long. The germline CDR1 and CDR2 sequences are SGHNT and YYREEE (reference sequence). V lost 4 bases and J 1 base, leaving 8 bases between the germline ends.

The CDR3 here is CSVALAGGSYEQYF. As DNA, the CDR3 is TGCAGCGTAGCACTAGCGGGAGGGAGTTACGAGCAGTACTTC. The chain links TRBV29-1 to TRBJ2-7, with TRBD2 matching 13 bases. The CDR3 runs 14 residues. The germline V gene encodes CDR1 SQVTM and CDR2 ANQGSEA. Trimming took 6 bases from V and 4 from J; bases not matched to a gene: 6.

The sample holds a few counts of this clone. The rearrangement joins TRBV19 to TRBJ1-1; TRBD1 matches at 8 bases. CDR1 and CDR2 (germline): LNHDA, SQIVND (reference sequence). This CDR3 region has 14 residues. The J segment lost 6 bases and the V segment lost 6 bases, leaving 9 bases of the junction unmatched. CDR3 bases: TGTGCCAGTAGCCAGCAGGGGGCGCGGGCTGAAGCTTTCTTT. Translated: CASSQQGARAEAFF.

V and J are TRBV6-1 and TRBJ1-2; possibly TRBD1 for D (6 bases). Germline V gene lookup returns CDR1 MNHNS and CDR2 SASEGT. Trimming removed 5 bases from V and 2 bases from J, with 9 bases in between. This CDR3 contains 13 residues. This CDR3 is CASSPGQNYGYTF. CDR3 DNA sequence: TGTGCCAGCAGTCCCGGACAGAACTATGGCTACACCTTC.